Presented here are 20 T cell receptor beta chains from one specimen sequenced in a study of OX40 agonist ivuxolimab in advanced cancers. Data came from immunoSEQ multiplex PCR; TCRdb stores just in-frame clones and leaves some out. The table shows about 98,000 clones, with around 88% occurring only once. The sequencing here drew on CD4+ or CD8+ T cells sorted from blood, taken in a trial of the OX40 agonist ivuxolimab. The receptors here all came from an adult with an advanced solid tumor such as melanoma, head and neck, liver or kidney cancer.

This chain uses TRBV6-1 with TRBJ1-6; 7 bases line up with TRBD1. V lost 6 bases to trimming and J lost 7 bases; unmatched junction nucleotides: 6. CDR3 size: 14 residues. Germline CDR1 MNHNS, CDR2 SASEGT. The CDR3 loop reads CASRPGQRNSPLHF. The CDR3 nucleotides read TGTGCCAGCAGGCCGGGACAGAGAAATTCACCCCTCCACTTT.

The count of this clone is one. The chain joins TRBV6-6 to TRBJ1-2; the D gene is possibly TRBD1 (5 bases). V was pared by 5 bases and J by 2 bases, with 18 bases between. The CDR3 covers 16 residues. The germline gives CDR1 MNHNY, CDR2 SVGAGI (reference sequence). CDR3: CASSGLPNGGNYGYTF. The CDR3 DNA reads as TGTGCCAGCAGTGGACTGCCGAATGGGGGGAACTATGGCTACACCTTC.

The DNA for the CDR3 is TGTGCCATCAGTGAGTCGAGGGACAGCTATGGCTACACCTTC. This encodes CAISESRDSYGYTF. The V and J genes are TRBV10-3 and TRBJ1-2; 7 bases line up with TRBD1. This CDR3 is 14 amino acids long. J gave up 4 bases and V 0 bases, and 2 bases lay outside the gene matches. Germline V gives CDR1 ENHRY, CDR2 SYGVKD.

This clone appeared once. V and J are TRBV6-1 and TRBJ1-4; D gene uncertain. This CDR3 has 16 amino acids. V was shortened by 3 bases and J by 0 bases, with 11 bases between the two germline ends. Germline values: CDR1 MNHNS, CDR2 SASEGT. In DNA form, the CDR3 reads TGTGCCAGCAGTGACCGGAGTTATACAACTAATGAAAAACTGTTTTTT. Translating gives CASSDRSYTTNEKLFF.

The chain combines TRBV5-1 with TRBJ2-1; tentatively, D is TRBD2 (7 bases). The CDR3 has 16 residues. Germline lookup yields CDR1 SGHRS and CDR2 YFSETQ. V was trimmed by 4 bases and J by 0 bases, leaving 14 bases between them. Written as DNA, the CDR3 is TGCGCCAGCAGCCCCAATAGGGGGGGCTCCTACAATGAGCAGTTCTTC. Amino acids: CASSPNRGGSYNEQFF.

Here the CDR3 reads CASARASNQPQHF. The DNA for the CDR3 is TGTGCCAGCGCGCGGGCTAGCAATCAGCCCCAGCATTTT. The chain carries TRBV6-5 and TRBJ1-5; D not resolved. Germline V gene data show CDR1 as MNHEY and CDR2 as SVGAGI. V lost 8 bases, J lost 0 bases, and 8 bases lay in between. This CDR3 is 13 amino acids long.

Comment on this clone: The CDR3 ends on some other residue instead of the conserved phenylalanine or tryptophan, so this is likely a read error. This chain links TRBV7-9 with TRBJ1-6, with 7 nucleotides matching TRBD1. Germline assignment: CDR1 SEHNR and CDR2 FQNEAQ (reference sequence). CDR3 length: 18 residues. J lost 1 base, V lost 5 bases, and 11 bases had no gene match. Here the CDR3 reads CASSRTPLTGSYNSPLHL. CDR3 nucleotide sequence: TGTGCCAGCAGCCGTACCCCCCTGACAGGGTCCTATAATTCACCCCTCCACCTT.

The chain carries TRBV7-2 and TRBJ2-2; 11 bases align to TRBD2. CDR3 length equals 15 residues. CDR1 SGHTA and CDR2 FQGNSA come from the germline V gene. With V trimmed by 3 bases and J by 4 bases, 1 base remained unmatched. Written as DNA, the CDR3 is TGTGCCAGCAGCTTCGGGACTAGCGGCACCGGGGAGCTGTTTTTT. Protein: CASSFGTSGTGELFF.

This chain uses TRBV7-2 with TRBJ2-7; 10 bases map to TRBD1. This CDR3 is built from 14 residues. Germline V gene data show CDR1 as SGHTA and CDR2 as FQGNSA. V lost 6 bases, J lost 6 bases, and 8 bases stayed unmatched. The CDR3 reads CASRRGTGAREQYF. CDR3 DNA: TGTGCCAGCAGGAGAGGGACAGGGGCCCGCGAGCAGTACTTC.

V is TRBV9 and J is TRBJ2-7; maybe TRBD1 (6 bases). Germline CDR1 reads SGDLS; CDR2 reads YYNGEE. The CDR3 is 15 amino acids. With 3 bases removed from V and 6 bases from J, the gap between germline ends came to 19 bases. For the CDR3, the DNA is TGTGCCAGCAGCGCATGCCGGGACACTGATTGCGAGCAGTACTTC. Translated, it gives CASSACRDTDCEQYF. Supplemented by reference TRBV9 and TRBJ2-7, the full variable domain reads DSGVTQTPKHLITATGQRVTLRCSPRSGDLSVYWYQQSLDQGLQFLIQYYNGEERAKGNILERFSAQQFPDLHSELNLSSLELGDSALYFCASSACRDTDCEQYFGPGTRLTVT.

This chain links TRBV6-6 with TRBJ1-1; D ambiguous. Trimming stripped 8 bases from V and 3 bases from J, with 22 bases between. This CDR3 contains 16 residues. The germline CDR1 and CDR2 sequences are MNHNY and SVGAGI (reference sequence). DNA of the CDR3: TGTGCCAGCGGGTGGGCCCCAGGTCTTAAGGACACTGAAGCTTTCTTT. Its translation is CASGWAPGLKDTEAFF.

The genes are TRBV5-1 and TRBJ2-2; no definite D call. The length of the CDR3 is 12 residues. Germline CDR1 reads SGHRS; CDR2 reads YFSETQ. V was trimmed by 7 bases and J by 6 bases, leaving 10 bases between them. The CDR3 DNA is TGCGCCAGCCGTGATTTAGCCGGGGAGCTGTTTTTT. Translated: CASRDLAGELFF.

The chain joins TRBV5-1 to TRBJ2-5, with D perhaps TRBD1 or TRBD2 (5 bases each). The ends were cut back, 5 bases at V and 3 bases at J, with 14 bases in the middle. CDR1 and CDR2 (germline): SGHRS, YFSETQ. The CDR3 loop spans 14 amino acids. This chain's CDR3 is CASRTGDGKETQYF. The DNA for the CDR3 is TGCGCCAGCAGGACCGGGGACGGGAAAGAGACCCAGTACTTC.

This chain joins TRBV4-2 and TRBJ1-1, with D hard to call. Trimming took 4 bases from V and 1 from J, leaving 10 bases between them. The CDR3 contains 14 residues. The germline CDR1 and CDR2 sequences are LGHNA and YNFKEQ. In DNA, the CDR3 is TGTGCCAGCAGCCTAGAGGAGGAGAACACTGAAGCTTTCTTT. Translated, it gives CASSLEEENTEAFF.

A word on this clone: This CDR3 is also generated by other DNA sequences in the sample. CDR3 amino acids: CASSLSGGADTQYF. The CDR3 nucleotides read TGTGCCAGCAGCTTGAGTGGGGGGGCAGATACGCAGTATTTT. The J gene is TRBJ2-3, the V gene TRBV5-4; 7 bases fit TRBD2. The ends lost 1 base at V and 4 bases at J; junction bases unmatched: 3. The CDR3 runs 14 residues. In germline, CDR1 is SGHNT, CDR2 YYREEE (reference sequence).

The rearrangement links TRBV5-1 to TRBJ2-3; the D is unclear. This CDR3 contains 15 residues. Germline V lookup: CDR1 SGHRS, CDR2 YFSETQ. Trimming shortened V by 4 bases and J by 0 bases, and 12 bases separated the two germline ends. The CDR3 region has the DNA TGCGCCAGCAGCCCCCCTAGGATTAGCACAGATACGCAGTATTTT. This codes for CASSPPRISTDTQYF.

The chain is built from TRBV5-6 and TRBJ1-2, with a possible D match to TRBD1 (5 bases). Germline CDR1 SGHDT, CDR2 YYEEEE. The CDR3 sequence is 15 residues long. V was clipped by 1 base and J by 3 bases, with 13 bases between them. The CDR3 DNA reads as TGTGCCAGCAGCTTGAGAGGCGACAGATACTATGGCTACACCTTC. It codes for CASSLRGDRYYGYTF. Drawing the rest from reference TRBV5-6 and TRBJ1-2, the complete variable domain is DAGVTQSPTHLIKTRGQQVTLRCSPKSGHDTVSWYQQALGQGPQFIFQYYEEEERQRGNFPDRFSGHQFPNYSSELNVNALLLGDSALYLCASSLRGDRYYGYTFGSGTRLTVV.

For this clone: The missing conserved phenylalanine or tryptophan at the end of this CDR3 makes a read error likely. The chain is built from TRBV6-1 and TRBJ1-6; a weak D match, TRBD1 (5 bases). CDR3 size: 16 residues. The germline CDR1 and CDR2 sequences are MNHNS and SASEGT. Trimming took 1 base from V and 10 from J, leaving 17 bases between them. The CDR3 sequence: CASSEVAGLRGSPLHL. Written as DNA, the CDR3 is TGTGCCAGCAGTGAAGTGGCGGGACTAAGAGGCTCACCCCTCCACCTT.

The chain recombines TRBV5-4 with TRBJ2-3; weak D call: TRBD1 (5 bases). CDR3 length: 15 amino acids. Trimming cost V 3 bases and J 5 bases, with 16 bases left between them. Germline V gene lookup returns CDR1 SGHNT and CDR2 YYREEE (reference sequence). CDR3 DNA: TGTGCCAGCAGCTCCAGGGCCAGGGTAGGAGATACGCAGTATTTT. As protein: CASSSRARVGDTQYF.

V gene TRBV18 combines with J gene TRBJ2-3; TRBD1 might be the D (5 bases). Trimming cost V 2 bases and J 2 bases, with 11 bases left between them. Germline loops: CDR1 KGHSH, CDR2 LQKENI. There are 15 residues in the CDR3. The CDR3 DNA is TGTGCCAGCTCACCAAGAAGGGGCATCACAGATACGCAGTATTTT. Residues: CASSPRRGITDTQYF.